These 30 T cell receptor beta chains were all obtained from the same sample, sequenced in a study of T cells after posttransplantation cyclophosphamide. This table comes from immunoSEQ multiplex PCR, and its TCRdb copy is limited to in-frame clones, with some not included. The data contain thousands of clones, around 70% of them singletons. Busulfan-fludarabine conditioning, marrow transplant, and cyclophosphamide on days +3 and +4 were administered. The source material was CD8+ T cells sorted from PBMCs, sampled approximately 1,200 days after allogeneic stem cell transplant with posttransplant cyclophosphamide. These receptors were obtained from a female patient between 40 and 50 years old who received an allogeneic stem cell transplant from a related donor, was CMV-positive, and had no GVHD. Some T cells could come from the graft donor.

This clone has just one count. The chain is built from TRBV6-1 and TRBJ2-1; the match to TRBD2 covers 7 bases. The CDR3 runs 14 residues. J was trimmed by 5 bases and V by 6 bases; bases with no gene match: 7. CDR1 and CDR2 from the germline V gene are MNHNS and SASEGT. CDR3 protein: CASRDIGGDNEQFF. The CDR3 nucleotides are TGTGCCAGCAGGGATATTGGGGGGGACAATGAGCAGTTCTTC.

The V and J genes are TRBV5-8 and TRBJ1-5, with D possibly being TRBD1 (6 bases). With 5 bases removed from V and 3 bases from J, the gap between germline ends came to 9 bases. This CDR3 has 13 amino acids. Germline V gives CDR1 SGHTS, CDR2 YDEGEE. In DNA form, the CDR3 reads TGTGCCAGCAGACAGGGCAACAATCAGCCCCAGCATTTT. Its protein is CASRQGNNQPQHF.

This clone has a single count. The CDR3 region is CASSLDSQSGANVLTF. The CDR3 DNA is TGTGCCAGCAGCTTAGACAGCCAGTCTGGGGCCAACGTCCTGACTTTC. V and J are TRBV7-9 and TRBJ2-6; D is unresolved. The CDR3 covers 16 residues. Trimming removed 1 base at V and 1 base at J, with 8 bases between. Looked up from germline, CDR1 is SEHNR and CDR2 is FQNEAQ (reference sequence).

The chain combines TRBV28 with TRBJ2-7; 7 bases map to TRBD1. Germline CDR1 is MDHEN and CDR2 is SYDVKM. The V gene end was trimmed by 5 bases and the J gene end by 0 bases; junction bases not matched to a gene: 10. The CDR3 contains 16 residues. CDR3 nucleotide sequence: TGTGCCAGCAGTCTCCCAGGGGGAGAAAGCTCCTACGAGCAGTACTTC. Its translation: CASSLPGGESSYEQYF.

CDR3 sequence reads: CASSGNEKLFF. The CDR3 bases are TGTGCCAGCTCCGGGAATGAAAAACTGTTTTTT. The chain couples TRBV7-9 to TRBJ1-4, with D hard to call. Germline V gene data show CDR1 as SEHNR and CDR2 as FQNEAQ (reference sequence). Trimming took off 8 bases at V and 5 bases at J, with 6 bases between the two ends. The length of the CDR3 is 11 residues.

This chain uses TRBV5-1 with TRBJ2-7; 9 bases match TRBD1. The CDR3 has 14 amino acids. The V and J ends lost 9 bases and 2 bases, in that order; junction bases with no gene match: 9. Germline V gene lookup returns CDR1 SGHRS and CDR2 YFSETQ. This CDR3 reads CATSGDRATYEQYF. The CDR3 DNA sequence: TGCGCCACCTCGGGGGACAGGGCTACCTACGAGCAGTACTTC.

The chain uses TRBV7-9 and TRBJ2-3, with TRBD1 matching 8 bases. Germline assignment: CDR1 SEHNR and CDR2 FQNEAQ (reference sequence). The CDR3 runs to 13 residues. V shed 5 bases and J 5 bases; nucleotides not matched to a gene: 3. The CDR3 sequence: CASSQTGVDTQYF. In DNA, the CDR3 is TGTGCCAGCAGCCAGACAGGGGTAGATACGCAGTATTTT. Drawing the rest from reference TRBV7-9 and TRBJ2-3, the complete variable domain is DTGVSQNPRHKITKRGQNVTFRCDPISEHNRLYWYRQTLGQGPEFLTYFQNEAQLEKSRLLSDRFSAERPKGSFSTLEIQRTEQGDSAMYLCASSQTGVDTQYFGPGTRLTVL.

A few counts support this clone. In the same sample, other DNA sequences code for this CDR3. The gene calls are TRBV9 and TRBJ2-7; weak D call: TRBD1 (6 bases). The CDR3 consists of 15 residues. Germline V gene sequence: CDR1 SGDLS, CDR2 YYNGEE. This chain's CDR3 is CAFFFKQGTAYEQYF. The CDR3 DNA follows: TGTGCTTTTTTTTTCAAGCAGGGGACGGCATACGAGCAGTACTTC.

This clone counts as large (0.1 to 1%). Here the CDR3 reads CASSQDKGGRVGEQFF. DNA of the CDR3: TGCGCCAGCAGCCAAGATAAAGGGGGCCGGGTAGGAGAGCAGTTCTTC. This rearrangement joins TRBV4-1 to TRBJ2-1; the match to TRBD1 covers 7 bases. V was pared by 0 bases and J by 10 bases, with 12 bases of the junction left unmatched. CDR1 is MGHRA and CDR2 is YSYEKL in the germline V gene. The CDR3 is 16 residues long.

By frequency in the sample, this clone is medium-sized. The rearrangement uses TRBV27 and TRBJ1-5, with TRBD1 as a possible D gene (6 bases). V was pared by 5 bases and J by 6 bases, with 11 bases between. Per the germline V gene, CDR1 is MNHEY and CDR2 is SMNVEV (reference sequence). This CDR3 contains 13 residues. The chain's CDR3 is CASSPFRGQPQHF. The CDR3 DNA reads TGTGCCAGCAGTCCCTTCAGGGGTCAGCCCCAGCATTTT.

CDR3 amino acids: CASSPLGGEGKQFF. CDR3 DNA: TGTGCCAGCAGCCCATTGGGGGGGGAAGGGAAGCAGTTCTTC. The V and J genes are TRBV7-8 and TRBJ2-1, with 7 bases aligning to TRBD2. The CDR3 spans 14 residues. V was pared by 5 bases and J by 11 bases, with 12 bases of the junction left unmatched. Germline CDR1 SGHVS, CDR2 FQNEAQ.

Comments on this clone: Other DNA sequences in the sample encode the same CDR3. DNA of the CDR3: TGTGCCAGCATCTTCAGACAGGGGACGGCATACGAGCAGTACTTC. Protein product: CASIFRQGTAYEQYF. The gene calls are TRBV9 and TRBJ2-7, with 8 positions matching TRBD1. The ends lost 6 bases at V and 4 bases at J; junction bases unmatched: 12. Per germline, CDR1 SGDLS and CDR2 YYNGEE. The CDR3 spans 15 residues.

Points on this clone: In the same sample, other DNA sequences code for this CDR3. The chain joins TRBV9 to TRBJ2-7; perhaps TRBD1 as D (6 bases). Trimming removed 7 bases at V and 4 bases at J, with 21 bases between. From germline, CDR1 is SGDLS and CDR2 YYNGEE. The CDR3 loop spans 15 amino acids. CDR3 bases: TGTGCCAGCTTCTTCGGGCAGGGGACGGCATACGAGCAGTACTTC. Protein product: CASFFGQGTAYEQYF. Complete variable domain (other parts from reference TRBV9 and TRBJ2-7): DSGVTQTPKHLITATGQRVTLRCSPRSGDLSVYWYQQSLDQGLQFLIQYYNGEERAKGNILERFSAQQFPDLHSELNLSSLELGDSALYFCASFFGQGTAYEQYFGPGTRLTVT.

In DNA, the CDR3 is TGTGCCAGCAGTGACCTGATAGGGGACAGTAGCAATCAGCCCCAGCATTTT. Translating gives CASSDLIGDSSNQPQHF. This chain uses TRBV6-1 with TRBJ1-5; TRBD1 aligns across 7 bases. From germline, CDR1 is MNHNS and CDR2 SASEGT. The V segment lost 3 bases and the J segment 0 bases; nucleotides outside the gene matches: 8. The CDR3 runs to 17 residues.

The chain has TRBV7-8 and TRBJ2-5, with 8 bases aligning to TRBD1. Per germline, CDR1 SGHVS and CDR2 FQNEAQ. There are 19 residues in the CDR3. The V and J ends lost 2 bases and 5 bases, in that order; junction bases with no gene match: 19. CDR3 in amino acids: CASSLKFISSDRDAETQYF. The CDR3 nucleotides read TGTGCCAGCAGCTTAAAATTTATAAGCTCGGACAGGGACGCGGAGACCCAGTACTTC.

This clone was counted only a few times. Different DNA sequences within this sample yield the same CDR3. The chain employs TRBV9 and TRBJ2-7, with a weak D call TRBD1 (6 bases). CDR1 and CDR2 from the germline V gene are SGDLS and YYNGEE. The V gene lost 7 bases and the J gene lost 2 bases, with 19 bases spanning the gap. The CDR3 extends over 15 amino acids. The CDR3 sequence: CASCFRQGTAYEQYF. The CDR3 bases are TGTGCCAGCTGTTTCAGGCAGGGGACGGCCTACGAGCAGTACTTC.

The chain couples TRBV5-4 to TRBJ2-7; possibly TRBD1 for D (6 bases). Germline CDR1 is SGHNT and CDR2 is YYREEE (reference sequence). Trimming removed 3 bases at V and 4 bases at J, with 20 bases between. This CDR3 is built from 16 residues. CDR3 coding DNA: TGTGCCAGCAGCTCCAGGTTCAGGGGCCAGGGATACGAGCAGTACTTC. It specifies CASSSRFRGQGYEQYF. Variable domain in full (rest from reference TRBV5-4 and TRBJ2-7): ETGVTQSPTHLIKTRGQQVTLRCSSQSGHNTVSWYQQALGQGPQFIFQYYREEENGRGNFPPRFSGLQFPNYSSELNVNALELDDSALYLCASSSRFRGQGYEQYFGPGTRLTVT.

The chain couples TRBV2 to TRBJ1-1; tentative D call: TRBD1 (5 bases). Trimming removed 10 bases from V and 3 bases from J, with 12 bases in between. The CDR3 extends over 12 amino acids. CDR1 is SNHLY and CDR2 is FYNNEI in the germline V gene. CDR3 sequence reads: CAIVDSYTEAFF. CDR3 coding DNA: TGTGCCATCGTAGACAGTTACACTGAAGCTTTCTTT.

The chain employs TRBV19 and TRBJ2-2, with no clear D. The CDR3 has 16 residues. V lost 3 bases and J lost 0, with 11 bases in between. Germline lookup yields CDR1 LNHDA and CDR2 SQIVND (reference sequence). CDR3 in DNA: TGTGCCAGTAGTATTATGGTACACCCGAACACCGGGGAGCTGTTTTTT. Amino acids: CASSIMVHPNTGELFF.

The DNA for the CDR3 is TGCGCCAGCAGCTTTAAGGGGATCGGCACAAAAGATACGCAGTATTTT. This codes for CASSFKGIGTKDTQYF. V gene TRBV5-1 combines with J gene TRBJ2-3; TRBD1 might be the D (5 bases). The V and J ends lost 2 bases and 5 bases respectively, with 18 bases between them. Germline V gene data show CDR1 as SGHRS and CDR2 as YFSETQ. This CDR3 has 16 residues.

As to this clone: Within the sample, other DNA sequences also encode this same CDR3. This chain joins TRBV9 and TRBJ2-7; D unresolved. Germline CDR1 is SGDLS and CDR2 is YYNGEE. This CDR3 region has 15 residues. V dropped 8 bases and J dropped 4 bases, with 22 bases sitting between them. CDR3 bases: TGTGCCAGTATTATCAAACAGAAGACGGCATACGAGCAGTACTTC. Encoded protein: CASIIKQKTAYEQYF.

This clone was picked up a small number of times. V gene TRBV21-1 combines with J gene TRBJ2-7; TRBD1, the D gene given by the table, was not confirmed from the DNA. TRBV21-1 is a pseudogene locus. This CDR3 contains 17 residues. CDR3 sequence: CASSQDLPQGPHYEQYF. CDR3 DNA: TGTGCCAGCAGCCAAGACCTGCCTCAGGGCCCCCACTACGAGCAGTACTTC.

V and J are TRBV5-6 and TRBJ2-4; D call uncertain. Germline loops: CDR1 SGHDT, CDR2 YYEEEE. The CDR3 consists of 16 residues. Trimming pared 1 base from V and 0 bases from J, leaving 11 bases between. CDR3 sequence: CASSLSSGLAKNIQYF. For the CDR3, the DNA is TGTGCCAGCAGCTTGTCCTCCGGTCTAGCCAAAAACATTCAGTACTTC. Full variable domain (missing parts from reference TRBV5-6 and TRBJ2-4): DAGVTQSPTHLIKTRGQQVTLRCSPKSGHDTVSWYQQALGQGPQFIFQYYEEEERQRGNFPDRFSGHQFPNYSSELNVNALLLGDSALYLCASSLSSGLAKNIQYFGAGTRLSVL.

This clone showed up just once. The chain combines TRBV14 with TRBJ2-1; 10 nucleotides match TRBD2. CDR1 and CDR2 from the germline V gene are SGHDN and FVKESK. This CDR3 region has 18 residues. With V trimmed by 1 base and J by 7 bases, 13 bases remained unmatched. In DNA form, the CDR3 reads TGTGCCAGCAGCCAAGTCGATCATAGCGGGGGGCATAATAATGAGCAGTTCTTC. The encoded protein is CASSQVDHSGGHNNEQFF.

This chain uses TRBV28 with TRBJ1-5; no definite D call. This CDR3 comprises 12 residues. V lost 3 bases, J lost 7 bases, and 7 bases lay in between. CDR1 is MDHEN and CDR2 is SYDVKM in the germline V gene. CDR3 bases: TGTGCCAGCAGTTTTCCCGAGCAGCCCCAGCATTTT. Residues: CASSFPEQPQHF.

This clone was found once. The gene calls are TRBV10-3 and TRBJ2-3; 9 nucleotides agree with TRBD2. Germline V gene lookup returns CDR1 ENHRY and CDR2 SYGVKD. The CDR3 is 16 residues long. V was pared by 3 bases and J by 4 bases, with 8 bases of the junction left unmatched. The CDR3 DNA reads TGTGCCATCAGTGACCCCGGAGCGGGGGGTGCAGATACGCAGTATTTT. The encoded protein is CAISDPGAGGADTQYF.

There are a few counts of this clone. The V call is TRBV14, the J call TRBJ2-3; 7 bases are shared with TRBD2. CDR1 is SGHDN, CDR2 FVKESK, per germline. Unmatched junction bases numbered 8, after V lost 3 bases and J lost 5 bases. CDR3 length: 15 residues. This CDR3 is CASSQFGPGGDTQYF. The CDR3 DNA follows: TGTGCCAGCAGCCAGTTTGGACCGGGGGGAGATACGCAGTATTTT.

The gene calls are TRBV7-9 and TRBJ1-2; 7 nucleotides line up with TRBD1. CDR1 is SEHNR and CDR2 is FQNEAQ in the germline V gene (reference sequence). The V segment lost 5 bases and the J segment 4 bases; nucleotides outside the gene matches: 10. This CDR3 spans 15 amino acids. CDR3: CASSNPTGRAYGYTF. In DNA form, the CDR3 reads TGTGCCAGCAGCAATCCGACAGGGCGGGCCTATGGCTACACCTTC. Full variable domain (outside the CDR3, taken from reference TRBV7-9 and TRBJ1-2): DTGVSQNPRHKITKRGQNVTFRCDPISEHNRLYWYRQTLGQGPEFLTYFQNEAQLEKSRLLSDRFSAERPKGSFSTLEIQRTEQGDSAMYLCASSNPTGRAYGYTFGSGTRLTVV.

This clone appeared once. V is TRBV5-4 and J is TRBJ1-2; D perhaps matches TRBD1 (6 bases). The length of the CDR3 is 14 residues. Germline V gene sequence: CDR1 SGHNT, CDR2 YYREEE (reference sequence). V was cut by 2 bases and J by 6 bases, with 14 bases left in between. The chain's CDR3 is CASSFQGGGDGYTF. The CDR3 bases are TGTGCCAGCAGCTTTCAAGGGGGTGGCGATGGCTACACCTTC.

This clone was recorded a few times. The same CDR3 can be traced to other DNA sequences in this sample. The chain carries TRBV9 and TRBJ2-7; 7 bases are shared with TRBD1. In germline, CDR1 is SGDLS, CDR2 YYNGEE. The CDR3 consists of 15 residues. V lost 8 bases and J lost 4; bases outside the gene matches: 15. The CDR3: CASSFKQGTAYEQYF. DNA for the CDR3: TGTGCCAGTAGTTTCAAACAGGGGACGGCATACGAGCAGTACTTC. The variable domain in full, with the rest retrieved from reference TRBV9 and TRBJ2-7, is DSGVTQTPKHLITATGQRVTLRCSPRSGDLSVYWYQQSLDQGLQFLIQYYNGEERAKGNILERFSAQQFPDLHSELNLSSLELGDSALYFCASSFKQGTAYEQYFGPGTRLTVT.